This is a list of T cell receptor beta chains from one sample in a study of T cells in Graves' hyperthyroidism and ophthalmopathy. Via MiXCR, TCRdb re-called the multiplex PCR reads, giving one row per CDR3 protein. The table shows hundreds of thousands of distinct CDR3 sequences, with about 13% occurring only once. The sequenced sample was blood. Source of these receptors: a woman aged 18-35 years with Graves' hyperthyroidism. CDR3s include the opening cysteine and the closing phenylalanine or tryptophan. A D gene is named only where the DNA matches it firmly. The size field is filled for only some rows; it gives once, few, many or a size class.

TRBD1	few	TRBV12-3/TRBV12-4	TRBJ2-1	CASSLGTGPSSYNEQFF	TGTGCCAGCAGTTTAGGGACAGGCCCAAGCTCCTACAATGAGCAGTTCTTC
TRBD2	few	TRBV6-1	TRBJ2-7	CATGPSGAYEQYF	TGTGCCACCGGCCCCAGCGGGGCATACGAGCAGTACTTC
TRBD2	many	TRBV6-1	TRBJ2-7	CASSETSDSYEQYF	TGTGCCAGCAGCGAGACTAGCGACTCCTACGAGCAGTACTTC
.	few	TRBV27	TRBJ2-7	CASSPFRGKGPYEQYF	TGTGCCAGCAGTCCATTCCGGGGGAAGGGCCCCTACGAGCAGTACTTC
.	.	TRBV2	TRBJ1-1	CASSEEWVGNTEAFF	TGTGCCAGCAGTGAAGAATGGGTGGGGAACACTGAAGCTTTCTTT
.	many	TRBV2	TRBJ1-4	CASNWRTANEKLFF	TGTGCCAGCAACTGGAGGACAGCGAATGAAAAACTGTTTTTT
TRBD1	many	TRBV5-1	TRBJ1-1	CASSTVQGARTEAFF	TGCGCCAGCAGCACGGTACAGGGGGCAAGAACTGAAGCTTTCTTT
.	many	TRBV5-4	TRBJ2-3	CASSLSVGDTQYF	TGTGCCAGCAGCTTGTCCGTAGGAGATACGCAGTATTTT
TRBD1	.	TRBV2	TRBJ1-6	CASNIQGGNSPLHF	TGTGCCAGCAATATACAGGGGGGAAATTCACCCCTCCACTTT
TRBD1	few	TRBV29-1	TRBJ1-4	CSVSGTGHEKLFF	TGCAGCGTATCCGGGACAGGGCATGAAAAACTGTTTTTT
TRBD1	many	TRBV7-2	TRBJ2-5	CASSLGQGAETQYF	TGTGCCAGCAGCCTGGGACAGGGTGCAGAGACCCAGTACTTC
.	many	TRBV7-2	TRBJ2-1	CASSLGQGFREQFF	TGTGCCAGCAGCTTAGGGCAGGGGTTCCGAGAGCAGTTCTTC
.	few	TRBV5-1	TRBJ1-4	CASSLNQGSKLFF	TGCGCCAGCAGCTTGAATCAGGGAAGTAAACTGTTTTTT
.	many	TRBV5-6	TRBJ2-4	CASSLSAGQNIQYF	TGTGCCAGCAGCTTGAGCGCAGGCCAAAACATTCAGTACTTC